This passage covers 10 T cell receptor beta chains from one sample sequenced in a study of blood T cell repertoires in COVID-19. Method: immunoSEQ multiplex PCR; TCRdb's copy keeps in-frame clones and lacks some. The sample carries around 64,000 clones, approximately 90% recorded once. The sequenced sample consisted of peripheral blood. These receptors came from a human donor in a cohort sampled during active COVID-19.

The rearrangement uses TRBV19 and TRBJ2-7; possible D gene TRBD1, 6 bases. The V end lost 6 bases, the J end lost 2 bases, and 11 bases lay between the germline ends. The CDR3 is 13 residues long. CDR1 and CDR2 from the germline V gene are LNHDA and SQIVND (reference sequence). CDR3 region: CASSTGNTYEQYF. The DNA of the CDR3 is TGTGCCAGTAGCACAGGGAACACCTACGAGCAGTACTTC. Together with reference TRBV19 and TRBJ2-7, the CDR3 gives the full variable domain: DGGITQSPKYLFRKEGQNVTLSCEQNLNHDAMYWYRQDPGQGLRLIYYSQIVNDFQKGDIAEGYSVSREKKESFPLTVTSAQKNPTAFYLCASSTGNTYEQYFGPGTRLTVT.

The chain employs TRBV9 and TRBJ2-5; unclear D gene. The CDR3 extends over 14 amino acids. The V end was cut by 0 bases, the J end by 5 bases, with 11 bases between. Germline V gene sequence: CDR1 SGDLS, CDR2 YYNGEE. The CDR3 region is CASSVAASGETQYF. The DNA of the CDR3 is TGTGCCAGCAGCGTAGCAGCTTCCGGGGAGACCCAGTACTTC.

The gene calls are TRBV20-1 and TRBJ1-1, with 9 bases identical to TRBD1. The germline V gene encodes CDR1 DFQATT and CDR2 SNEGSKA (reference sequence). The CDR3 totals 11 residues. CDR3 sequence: CRGTGRTEAFF. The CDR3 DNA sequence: TGCAGGGGGACAGGGAGGACTGAAGCTTTCTTT.

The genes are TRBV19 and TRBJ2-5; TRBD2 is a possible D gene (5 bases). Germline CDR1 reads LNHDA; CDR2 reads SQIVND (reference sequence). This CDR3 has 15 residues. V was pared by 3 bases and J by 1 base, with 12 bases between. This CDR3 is CASSMDGGSQETQYF. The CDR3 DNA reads TGTGCCAGTAGTATGGACGGAGGATCCCAAGAGACCCAGTACTTC.

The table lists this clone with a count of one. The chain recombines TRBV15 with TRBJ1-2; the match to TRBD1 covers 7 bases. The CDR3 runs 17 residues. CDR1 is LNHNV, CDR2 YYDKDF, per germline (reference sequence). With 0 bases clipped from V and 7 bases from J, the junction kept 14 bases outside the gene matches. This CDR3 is CATSRDEDRSRLGGYTF. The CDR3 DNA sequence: TGTGCCACCAGCAGAGACGAGGACAGGTCCAGGCTTGGTGGCTACACCTTC.

CDR3 amino acids: CASSLVTGGSETQYF. DNA of the CDR3: TGTGCCAGCAGCTTGGTGACGGGAGGGTCAGAGACCCAGTACTTC. The genes are TRBV5-6 and TRBJ2-5, with 8 bases that match TRBD2. The germline V gene encodes CDR1 SGHDT and CDR2 YYEEEE. With V trimmed by 0 bases and J by 4 bases, 5 bases remained unmatched. The CDR3 length is 15 residues.

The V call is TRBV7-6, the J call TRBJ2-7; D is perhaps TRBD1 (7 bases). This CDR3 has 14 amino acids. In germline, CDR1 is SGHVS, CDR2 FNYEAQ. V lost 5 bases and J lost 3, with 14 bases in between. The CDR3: CASSVRQGGYEQYF. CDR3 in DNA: TGTGCCAGCAGCGTCCGCCAGGGGGGCTACGAGCAGTACTTC.

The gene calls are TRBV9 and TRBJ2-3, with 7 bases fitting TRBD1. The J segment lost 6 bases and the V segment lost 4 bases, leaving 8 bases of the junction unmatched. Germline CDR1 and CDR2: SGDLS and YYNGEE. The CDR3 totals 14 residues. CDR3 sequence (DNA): TGTGCCAGCAGCACCGGACAGGTCCAGGATACGCAGTATTTT. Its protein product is CASSTGQVQDTQYF.

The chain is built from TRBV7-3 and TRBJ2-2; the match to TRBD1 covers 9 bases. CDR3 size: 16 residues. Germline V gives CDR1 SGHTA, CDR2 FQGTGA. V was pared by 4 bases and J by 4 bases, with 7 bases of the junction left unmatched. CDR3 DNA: TGTGCCAGCAGCTCCGAGACAGGGGGGGTCACCGGGGAGCTGTTTTTT. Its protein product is CASSSETGGVTGELFF.

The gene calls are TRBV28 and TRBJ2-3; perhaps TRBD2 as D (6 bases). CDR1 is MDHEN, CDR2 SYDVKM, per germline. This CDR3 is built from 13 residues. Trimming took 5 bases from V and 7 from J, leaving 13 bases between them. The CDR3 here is CASSPGSSYTQYF. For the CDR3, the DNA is TGTGCCAGCAGTCCCGGGAGCTCTTATACGCAGTATTTT.